This is a list of T cell receptor beta chains from one sample in a study of a mutant IDH1 vaccine in newly diagnosed glioma. Clones were read by immunoSEQ multiplex PCR, and TCRdb kept only the in-frame ones, dropping some. The sample carries approximately 52,000 clones, 60% to 85% recorded once. Sequenced here: PBMCs, sampled from a glioma patient treated with radiotherapy, temozolomide or both. These receptors were obtained from a woman between 35 and 50 years old with glioma. The CDR3 runs from the conserved cysteine through the conserved F or W. Each record gives: CDR3 protein, CDR3 DNA, V gene, clone size, D gene, J gene. A D gene is named only where the DNA matches it firmly. Clone size is shown for a subset of rows, as once, few, many or a class of expanded clone.

CDR3aa: CASSLNTEAFF
CDR3nt: TGTGCCAGCAGTTTAAACACTGAAGCTTTCTTT
v_gene: TRBV27
abundance: NA
d_gene: NA
j_gene: TRBJ1-1

CDR3aa: CASSHGTTTGRGQYF
CDR3nt: TGTGCCAGCAGCCATGGGACAACTACAGGACGAGGGCAGTATTTT
v_gene: TRBV14
abundance: NA
d_gene: NA
j_gene: TRBJ2-3

CDR3aa: CASSSFTGELFF
CDR3nt: TGTGCCAGCAGCTCCTTTACCGGGGAGCTGTTTTTT
v_gene: TRBV5-4
abundance: NA
d_gene: NA
j_gene: TRBJ2-2

CDR3aa: CASSPGQGRTEAFF
CDR3nt: TGTGCCAGCAGCCCAGGACAGGGAAGAACTGAAGCTTTCTTT
v_gene: TRBV5-4
abundance: few
d_gene: TRBD1
j_gene: TRBJ1-1

CDR3aa: CATSRSPLLGDEQYF
CDR3nt: TGTGCCACCAGCAGATCCCCCCTTTTAGGGGACGAGCAGTACTTC
v_gene: TRBV15
abundance: once
d_gene: NA
j_gene: TRBJ2-7

CDR3aa: CASGLVLGRGGYGYTF
CDR3nt: TGTGCTAGTGGTTTGGTACTGGGGAGGGGAGGCTATGGCTACACCTTC
v_gene: TRBV12-5
abundance: once
d_gene: NA
j_gene: TRBJ1-2

CDR3aa: CASSGTSGGGALDTQYF
CDR3nt: TGTGCCAGCAGTGGGACTAGCGGGGGTGGGGCACTGGATACGCAGTATTTT
v_gene: TRBV5-4
abundance: few
d_gene: TRBD2
j_gene: TRBJ2-3

CDR3aa: CASSIPGTDTQYF
CDR3nt: TGTGCCAGTAGTATACCCGGCACAGATACGCAGTATTTT
v_gene: TRBV19
abundance: NA
d_gene: NA
j_gene: TRBJ2-3

CDR3aa: CATSGSTGNTIYF
CDR3nt: TGTGCCACCAGCGGGTCCACTGGAAACACCATATATTTT
v_gene: TRBV15
abundance: medium-sized
d_gene: NA
j_gene: TRBJ1-3

CDR3aa: CAISERGTGHGYTF
CDR3nt: TGTGCCATCAGTGAGCGAGGGACAGGGCATGGCTACACCTTC
v_gene: TRBV10-3
abundance: NA
d_gene: TRBD1
j_gene: TRBJ1-2

CDR3aa: CASSEAGEGYTF
CDR3nt: TGTGCCAGCAGTGAGGCAGGGGAGGGCTACACCTTC
v_gene: TRBV6-1
abundance: NA
d_gene: NA
j_gene: TRBJ1-2